A selection of T cell receptor beta chains follows, all from one sample in a study of OX40 agonist ivuxolimab in advanced cancers. Generated by immunoSEQ multiplex PCR, the TCRdb table keeps only in-frame clones and is missing some. The sample yields 77,000 or so clones, 80% to 95% seen once. The sample in question was CD4+ or CD8+ T cells sorted from blood, obtained in a trial of the OX40 agonist ivuxolimab. The receptors were sampled from an adult with an advanced solid tumor such as melanoma, head and neck, liver or kidney cancer. Both conserved end residues are part of each CDR3. The D gene is left open where the match is weak. Clone size is given for some rows only: seen once, a few or many times, or a class if the clone is expanded.

.	16	TRBJ2-5	TRBV5-4	.	TGTGCCAGCAGCCAAGGGGGATCCGCCGCGCAAGAGACCCAGTACTTC	CASSQGGSAAQETQYF
once	14	TRBJ1-1	TRBV4-3	.	TGCGCCAGCAGCCAAGATAGGATGAACACTGAAGCTTTCTTT	CASSQDRMNTEAFF
.	14	TRBJ2-7	TRBV5-1	.	TGCGCCAGCAGCTTGGGTCGGAACCCCCACGAGCAGTACTTC	CASSLGRNPHEQYF
.	17	TRBJ2-7	TRBV7-2	TRBD2	TGTGCCAGCAGCTCGAAAGCGGGAGGGCCCGATTCCTACGAGCAGTACTTC	CASSSKAGGPDSYEQYF
.	16	TRBJ1-1	TRBV10-3	TRBD1	TGTGCCATCACTCCGGGACAGGGTGCCCGTAACACTGAAGCTTTCTTT	CAITPGQGARNTEAFF
few	17	TRBJ2-3	TRBV7-6	TRBD2	TGTGCCAGCAGTTCCGGCGCCCCCCAGGGCGGGGGAGATACGCAGTATTTT	CASSSGAPQGGGDTQYF
.	15	TRBJ1-1	TRBV28	.	TGTGCCAGCATCTTCGGAGCAGGGCGGTGGACTGAAGCTTTCTTT	CASIFGAGRWTEAFF
.	18	TRBJ2-1	TRBV10-3	TRBD2	TGTGCCATCAGTGATCCGGGACTAGCGGGACTCAACCACAATGAGCAGTTCTTC	CAISDPGLAGLNHNEQFF
.	13	TRBJ2-5	TRBV28	.	TGTGCCAGCAGTACTACCCGACGGGGGTCCCAGTACTTC	CASSTTRRGSQYF
.	17	TRBJ1-4	TRBV7-8	.	TGTGCCAGCAGCCCCTATGGGGGGCGATCAACTAATGAAAAACTGTTTTTT	CASSPYGGRSTNEKLFF
.	15	TRBJ1-3	TRBV5-1	.	TGCGCCAGCAGCTTGGTACCAGGGACTGGAAACACCATATATTTT	CASSLVPGTGNTIYF
few	13	TRBJ1-3	TRBV6-5	.	TGTGCCAGCAGCAACCTCTCTGGAAACACCATATATTTT	CASSNLSGNTIYF
.	14	TRBJ1-2	TRBV30	TRBD1	TGTGCCTGGAGTGGTCAGGGGGGGCCGAGGGGCTACACCTTC	CAWSGQGGPRGYTF
.	13	TRBJ1-1	TRBV18	.	TGTGCCAGCTCAAAGGACAGTTGGGGGGAAGCTTTCTTT	CASSKDSWGEAFF
.	15	TRBJ2-1	TRBV18	TRBD2	TGTGCCAGCTCACCACTAGCGGGAGTTGACAATGAGCAGTTCTTC	CASSPLAGVDNEQFF
.	14	TRBJ2-7	TRBV19	.	TGTGCCAGTAGTTCTCAGGCAGGGGACTACGAGCAGTACTTC	CASSSQAGDYEQYF
.	15	TRBJ2-3	TRBV7-3	.	TGTGCCAGCAGCTTAAGCACAGGAAGCACAGATACGCAGTATTTT	CASSLSTGSTDTQYF
.	14	TRBJ2-3	TRBV19	.	TGTGCCAGTAGTATACGGGACAGCACAGATACGCAGTATTTT	CASSIRDSTDTQYF
once	18	TRBJ2-1	TRBV7-9	TRBD2	TGTGCCAGCAGCTTACTTAGTGGTTCGGGAGGGCCGGGTAATGAGCAGTTCTTC	CASSLLSGSGGPGNEQFF
.	15	TRBJ2-3	TRBV7-3	TRBD2	TGTGCCAGCAGCTCGGGACTAGCGGGAGCGGATACGCAGTATTTT	CASSSGLAGADTQYF
.	14	TRBJ2-3	TRBV19	.	TGTGCCAGTAGTATCCATCAGATCACAGATACGCAGTATTTT	CASSIHQITDTQYF
.	13	TRBJ1-2	TRBV10-2	.	TGCGCCAGCAGTTACGGGACGGACTATGGCTACACCTTC	CASSYGTDYGYTF
.	15	TRBJ2-5	TRBV7-2	.	TGTGCCAGCAGCTTAGTATGGGACTTACAAGAGACCCAGTACTTC	CASSLVWDLQETQYF
once	12	TRBJ2-7	TRBV5-1	.	TGCGCCAGCAGCCCTAACAACTACGAGCAGTACTTC	CASSPNNYEQYF
.	14	TRBJ2-1	TRBV6-6	.	TGTGCCAGCACCCAGGGGTATGACCACAATGAGCAGTTCTTC	CASTQGYDHNEQFF
once	13	TRBJ2-4	TRBV25-1	.	TGTGCCAGCAGTGAAGCGGCCAAAAACATTCAGTACTTC	CASSEAAKNIQYF
.	15	TRBJ1-1	TRBV14	.	TGTGCCAGCAGCCCTTCTGGCCGGGGGGCCACTGAAGCTTTCTTT	CASSPSGRGATEAFF
.	16	TRBJ2-2	TRBV7-2	TRBD2	TGTGCCAGCAGCTTTAATATCCTAGCGGGAACCGGGGAGCTGTTTTTT	CASSFNILAGTGELFF
.	14	TRBJ1-2	TRBV4-2	.	TGTGCCAGCAGCCTAGAGGCGTCGGTGGATGGCTACACCTTC	CASSLEASVDGYTF
.	14	TRBJ2-2	TRBV27	.	TGTGCCAGCAGTTTGAGGGGGAACACCGGGGAGCTGTTTTTT	CASSLRGNTGELFF
.	16	TRBJ2-7	TRBV27	.	TGTGCCAGCAGTTTACCAACTCCGACGGGTGGCAACGAGCAGTACTTC	CASSLPTPTGGNEQYF
.	15	TRBJ2-2	TRBV5-4	.	TGTGCCAGCAGCTTGCTCGGGAAGGACACCGGGGAGCTGTTTTTT	CASSLLGKDTGELFF
.	15	TRBJ1-2	TRBV6-1	TRBD1	TGTGCCCGCAGGGCACCGGGACAGGGGGCGGGGGGCTACACCTTC	CARRAPGQGAGGYTF
.	14	TRBJ2-2	TRBV19	.	TGTGCCAGTATCCTGTCAGCGAACACCGGGGAGCTGTTTTTT	CASILSANTGELFF
.	14	TRBJ1-2	TRBV7-9	.	TGTGCCAGCAGCTTAGATGGTGCTTACCATGGCTACACCTTC	CASSLDGAYHGYTF
.	13	TRBJ2-1	TRBV27	TRBD2	TGTGCCAGTCAAGCGGGAGCCTACAATGAGCAGTTCTTC	CASQAGAYNEQFF
.	14	TRBJ2-7	TRBV19	TRBD2	TGTGCCAGTAGTATCTTAGCGGGGAACTACGAGCAGTACTTC	CASSILAGNYEQYF
once	13	TRBJ2-3	TRBV28	.	TGTGCCACCAGACCTGCTAGCACATATACGCAGTATTTT	CATRPASTYTQYF
.	16	TRBJ2-2	TRBV5-1	.	TGCGCCAGCAGCTCGGGCCGGGACCCGCGAATTGCGGAGCTGTTTTTT	CASSSGRDPRIAELFF
.	14	TRBJ2-2	TRBV5-1	.	TGCGCCAGCAGCTCAAAGACTGACACCGGGGAGCTGTTTTTT	CASSSKTDTGELFF
.	17	TRBJ2-1	TRBV29-1	TRBD2	TGCAGCGTTGAAGATCGGCTAGCGGGGAACTCCTACAATGAGCAGTTCTTC	CSVEDRLAGNSYNEQFF
.	15	TRBJ2-7	TRBV5-1	TRBD1	TGCGCCAGCGTTGAAGGGACAGGGAACTTCTACGAGCAGTACTTC	CASVEGTGNFYEQYF
once	11	TRBJ2-5	TRBV30	.	TGTGCCTGGAGTCCTGCTAAGGCCCAGTACTTC	CAWSPAKAQYF
.	14	TRBJ1-5	TRBV7-8	.	TGTGCCAGCAGCTTAGGACAGCTGGTGGAGCCCCAGCATTTT	CASSLGQLVEPQHF
.	13	TRBJ1-1	TRBV12-1	.	TGTGCCAGCAGCTTTCTAAGGGACACTGAAGCTTTCTTT	CASSFLRDTEAFF
.	15	TRBJ1-5	TRBV19	.	TGTGCCAGTAGTAGTTTCTCGAGAGGCTATCAGCCCCAGCATTTT	CASSSFSRGYQPQHF
.	13	TRBJ1-2	TRBV6-4	.	TGTGCCAGCAGTCTTGAGGGTGGCTATGGCTACACCTTC	CASSLEGGYGYTF
once	13	TRBJ1-2	TRBV21-1	.	TGTGCCAGCAGCAAACCGGTCCCCTCTGGCTACACCTTC	CASSKPVPSGYTF
.	18	TRBJ2-1	TRBV9	.	TGTGCCAGCAGCGTAGAAACCCTCGGGCGGGGCACACATAGTGAGCAGTTCTTC	CASSVETLGRGTHSEQFF
.	15	TRBJ2-1	TRBV11-3	.	TGTGCCAGCAGCTTAGCATCGGGGACGACCAATGAGCAGTTCTTC	CASSLASGTTNEQFF
.	15	TRBJ1-4	TRBV9	.	TGTGCCAGCAGCTCCCCGGAAGGACCTAATGAAAAACTGTTTTTT	CASSSPEGPNEKLFF
.	14	TRBJ2-1	TRBV15	.	TGTGCCACCAGCAGGGAGCCACTGGGGGGCGCGCAGTTCTTC	CATSREPLGGAQFF
.	14	TRBJ2-7	TRBV7-9	.	TGTGCCAGCAGCTTAGGGACAGCGTCCTACGAGCAGTACTTC	CASSLGTASYEQYF